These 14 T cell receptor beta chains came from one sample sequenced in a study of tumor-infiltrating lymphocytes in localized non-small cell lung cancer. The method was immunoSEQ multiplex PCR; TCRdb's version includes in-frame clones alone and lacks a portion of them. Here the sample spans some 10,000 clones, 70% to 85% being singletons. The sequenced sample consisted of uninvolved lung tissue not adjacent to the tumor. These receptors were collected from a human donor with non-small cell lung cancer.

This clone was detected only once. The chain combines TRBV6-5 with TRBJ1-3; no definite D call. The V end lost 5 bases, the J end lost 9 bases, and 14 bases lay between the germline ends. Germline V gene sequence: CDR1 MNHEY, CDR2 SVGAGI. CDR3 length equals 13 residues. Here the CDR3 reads CASSANVLGTIYF. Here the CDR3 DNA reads TGTGCCAGCAGTGCTAACGTACTCGGCACCATATATTTT.

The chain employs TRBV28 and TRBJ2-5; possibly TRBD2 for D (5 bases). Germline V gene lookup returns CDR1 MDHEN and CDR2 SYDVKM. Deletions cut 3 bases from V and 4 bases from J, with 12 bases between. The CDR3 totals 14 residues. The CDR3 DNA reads TGTGCCAGCAGTTTTACGGGAAGGGCAGAGACCCAGTACTTC. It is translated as CASSFTGRAETQYF.

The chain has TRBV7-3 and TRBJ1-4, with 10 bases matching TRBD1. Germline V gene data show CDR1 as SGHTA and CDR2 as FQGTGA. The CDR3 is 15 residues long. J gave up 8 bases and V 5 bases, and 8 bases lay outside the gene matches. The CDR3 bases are TGTGCCAGCAGCCTGACAGGGGGCGATAAGGAAAAACTGTTTTTT. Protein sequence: CASSLTGGDKEKLFF.

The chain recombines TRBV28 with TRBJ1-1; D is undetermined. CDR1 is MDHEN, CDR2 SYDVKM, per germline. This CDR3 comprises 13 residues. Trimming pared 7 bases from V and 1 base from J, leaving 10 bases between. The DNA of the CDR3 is TGTGCCAGCACCGAGCTCGGGAACACTGAAGCTTTCTTT. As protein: CASTELGNTEAFF.

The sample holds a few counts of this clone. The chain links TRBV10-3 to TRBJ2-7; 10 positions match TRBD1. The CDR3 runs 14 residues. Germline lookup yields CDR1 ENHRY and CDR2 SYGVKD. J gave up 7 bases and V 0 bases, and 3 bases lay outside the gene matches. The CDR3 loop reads CAISESGQGREQYF. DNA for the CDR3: TGTGCCATCAGTGAGTCGGGACAGGGGCGGGAGCAGTACTTC.

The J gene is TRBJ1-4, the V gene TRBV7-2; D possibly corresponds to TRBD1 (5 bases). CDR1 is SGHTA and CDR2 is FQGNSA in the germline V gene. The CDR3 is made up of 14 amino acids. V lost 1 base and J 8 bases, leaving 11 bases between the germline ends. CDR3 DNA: TGTGCCAGCAGCTTAGTCGGGGGGAGGGAAAAACTGTTTTTT. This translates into CASSLVGGREKLFF.

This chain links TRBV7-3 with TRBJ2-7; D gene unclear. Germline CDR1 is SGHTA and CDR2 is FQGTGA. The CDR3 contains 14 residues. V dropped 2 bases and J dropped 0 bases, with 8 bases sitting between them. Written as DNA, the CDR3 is TGTGCCAGCAGCTTAGGGCCTACCTCCTACGAGCAGTACTTC. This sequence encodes CASSLGPTSYEQYF.

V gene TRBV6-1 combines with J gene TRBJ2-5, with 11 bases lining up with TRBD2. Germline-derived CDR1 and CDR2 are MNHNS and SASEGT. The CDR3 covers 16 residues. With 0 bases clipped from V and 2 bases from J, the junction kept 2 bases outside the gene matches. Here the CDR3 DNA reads TGTGCCAGCAGTGAAGCGATAGCGGGGGGGCAAGAGACCCAGTACTTC. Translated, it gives CASSEAIAGGQETQYF.

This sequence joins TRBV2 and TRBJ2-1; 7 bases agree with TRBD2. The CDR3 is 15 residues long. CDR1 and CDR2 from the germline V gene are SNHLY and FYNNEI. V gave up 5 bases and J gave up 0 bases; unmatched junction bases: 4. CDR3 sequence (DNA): TGTGCCAGCAGTAACGGGAGGAGCTCCTACAATGAGCAGTTCTTC. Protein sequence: CASSNGRSSYNEQFF.

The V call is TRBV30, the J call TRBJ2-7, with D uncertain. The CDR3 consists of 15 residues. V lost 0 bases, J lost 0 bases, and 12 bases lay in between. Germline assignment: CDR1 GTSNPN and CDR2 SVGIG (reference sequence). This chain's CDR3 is CAWSVRWLNSYEQYF. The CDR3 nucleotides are TGTGCCTGGAGTGTACGGTGGTTGAACTCCTACGAGCAGTACTTC.

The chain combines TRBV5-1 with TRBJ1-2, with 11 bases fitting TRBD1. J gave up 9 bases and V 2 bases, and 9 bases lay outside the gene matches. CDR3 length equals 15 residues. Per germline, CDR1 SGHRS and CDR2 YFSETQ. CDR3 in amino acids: CASSFSGTGGESYTF. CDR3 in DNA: TGCGCCAGCAGCTTTTCCGGGACAGGGGGTGAAAGCTACACCTTC.

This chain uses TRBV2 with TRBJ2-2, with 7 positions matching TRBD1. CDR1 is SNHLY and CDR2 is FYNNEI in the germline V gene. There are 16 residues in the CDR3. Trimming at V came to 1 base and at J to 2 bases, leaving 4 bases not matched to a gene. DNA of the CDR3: TGTGCCAGCAGTGAAGGCTGGACAGGAAACACCGGGGAGCTGTTTTTT. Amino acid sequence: CASSEGWTGNTGELFF.

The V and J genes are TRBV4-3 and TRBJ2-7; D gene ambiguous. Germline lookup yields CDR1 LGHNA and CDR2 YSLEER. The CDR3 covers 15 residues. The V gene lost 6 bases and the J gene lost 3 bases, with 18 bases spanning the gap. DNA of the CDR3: TGCGCCAGCAGTCTAAGGGATGACGGCTACTACGAGCAGTACTTC. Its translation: CASSLRDDGYYEQYF.

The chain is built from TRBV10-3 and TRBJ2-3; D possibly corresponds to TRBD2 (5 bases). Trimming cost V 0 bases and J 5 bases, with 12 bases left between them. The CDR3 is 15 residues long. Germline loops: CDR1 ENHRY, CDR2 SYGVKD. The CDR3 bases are TGTGCCATCAGTGAGTCGCCAGCTGCGGGAGATACGCAGTATTTT. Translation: CAISESPAAGDTQYF.